The rows below give T cell receptor beta chains drawn from one sample of a study of cytotoxic CD8 clonotypes in ibrutinib-treated CLL. The protocol was immunoSEQ multiplex PCR, while the TCRdb copy is restricted to in-frame clones and leaves out a portion. The sample shows about 130,000 clones, 80% to 85% of them seen only once. The sample in question was PBMCs, obtained after 24 months of ibrutinib treatment. The source is a human donor with chronic lymphocytic leukemia. The CDR3 runs from the conserved cysteine through the conserved F or W. Each record gives: J gene, clone size, D gene, V gene, CDR3 DNA, CDR3 protein. A D gene is named only where the DNA matches it firmly. Size is omitted from some rows. Given values are once, few, many or a class for expanded clones.

>TRBJ1-1|-|TRBD1|TRBV6-1
TGTGCCAGCAGCGACAGGGTAGGTGCTTTCTTT
CASSDRVGAFF
>TRBJ1-2|-|-|TRBV7-8
TGTGCCAGCAGCCCCAAGCCTTGGGGGCAAGGCTACACCTTC
CASSPKPWGQGYTF
>TRBJ1-6|-|TRBD1|TRBV27
TGTGCCAGCAGCCAAAACAGGGGCGCCTATAATTCACCCCTCCACTTT
CASSQNRGAYNSPLHF
>TRBJ1-2|-|TRBD1|TRBV5-3
TGTGCCAGCAGCTTGGAGACAGGGAACTATGGCTACACCTTC
CASSLETGNYGYTF
>TRBJ2-2|-|-|TRBV27
TGTGCCAGCAGCCGGAGGGGAGAAAGGAACACCGGGGAGCTGTTTTTT
CASSRRGERNTGELFF
>TRBJ2-3|-|-|TRBV5-4
TGTGCCAGCAGCCGGGAGTGGACGACAGATACGCAGTATTTT
CASSREWTTDTQYF
>TRBJ1-6|once|-|TRBV4-3
TGCGCCAGCAGCCAAGAGGTCCTGGGAGGGTATGATTCACCCCTCCACTTT
CASSQEVLGGYDSPLHF
>TRBJ1-5|-|-|TRBV10-1
TGCGCCAGCAGTGAGGGGGTAGAGCCCCAGCATTTT
CASSEGVEPQHF
>TRBJ1-3|few|-|TRBV28
TGTGCCAGCAACCGCGGGTTTACCATATATTTT
CASNRGFTIYF
>TRBJ1-4|few|-|TRBV4-3
TGCGCCAGCAGCCAAGACCGGAGGACAGAGGAACTGTTTTTT
CASSQDRRTEELFF
>TRBJ1-2|-|TRBD1|TRBV7-2
TGTGCCAGCAGCTTAAGCTGGACAGGGGGTGGCTACACCTTC
CASSLSWTGGGYTF
>TRBJ2-3|-|TRBD2|TRBV5-4
TGTGCCAGCAGCCCGGAAGTGGGCGGGGGGGCCACAGATACGCAGTATTTT
CASSPEVGGGATDTQYF
>TRBJ2-7|-|-|TRBV11-2
TGTGCCAGCAGCATTAGTACCCAGGGAATGTTCCCCTACGAGCAGTACTTC
CASSISTQGMFPYEQYF
>TRBJ2-3|-|-|TRBV19
TGTGCCAGTGGATCCGGGAGTACAGATACGCAGTATTTT
CASGSGSTDTQYF
>TRBJ1-2|-|-|TRBV11-1
TGTGCCAGCAGCCGACCGACAGACCCGAACTATGGCTACACCTTC
CASSRPTDPNYGYTF
>TRBJ2-1|-|-|TRBV11-2
TGTGCCAGCAGCTTAGATCCTGAGGCGGAGCAGTTCTTC
CASSLDPEAEQFF
>TRBJ2-3|medium-sized|-|TRBV7-2
TGTGCCAGCAGCGAGACTAGTTACGATACGCAGTATTTT
CASSETSYDTQYF
>TRBJ1-6|-|-|TRBV7-2
TGTGCCAGCAGCTTGTTTGGAGCGACAGATAAATATAATTCACCCCTCCACTTT
CASSLFGATDKYNSPLHF
>TRBJ1-1|few|-|TRBV5-1
TGCGCCAGCAGCTTGCCCTCCCTCAACACTGAAGCTTTCTTT
CASSLPSLNTEAFF